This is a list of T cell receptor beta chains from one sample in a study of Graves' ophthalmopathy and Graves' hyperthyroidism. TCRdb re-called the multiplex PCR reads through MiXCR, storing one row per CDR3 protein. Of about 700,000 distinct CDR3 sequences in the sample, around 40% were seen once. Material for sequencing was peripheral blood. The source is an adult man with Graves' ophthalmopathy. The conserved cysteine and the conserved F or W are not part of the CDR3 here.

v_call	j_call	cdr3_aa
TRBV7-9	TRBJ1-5	ASRGTALCQPQH
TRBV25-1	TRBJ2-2	ASSLTTSGTGELF
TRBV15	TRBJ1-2	ATSRDRRIYGYT
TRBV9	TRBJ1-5	ASSQTGFFPQH
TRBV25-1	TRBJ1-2	ASSGPGGGWAGYT
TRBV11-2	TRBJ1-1	ASSLMGLNTEAF
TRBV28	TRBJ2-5	ASSLTTSGYQETQY
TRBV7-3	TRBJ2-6	ASSLRAGWGANVLT
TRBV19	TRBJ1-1	ASSIWENGGTEAF
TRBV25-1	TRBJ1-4	ASLRGGDEKLF
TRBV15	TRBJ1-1	ASTLTGRSEAF
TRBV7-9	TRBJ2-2	ASAFLDRSTGELF
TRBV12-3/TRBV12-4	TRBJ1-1	ASSPRPARNTEAF
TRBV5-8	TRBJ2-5	ASSFMFAGQGPETQY
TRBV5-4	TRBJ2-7	ASSSTGKAYEQY